Shown below are 30 T cell receptor beta chains from a single sample sequenced in a study of blood T cells in healthy people across ages. Then a second PCR, running roughly 7 to 11 cycles, was carried out with a sample-barcoded 5' primer and a J-beta primer mix. TCRdb ran MiXCR on the 5' RACE reads and lists one entry per CDR3 protein. This table has approximately 820,000 distinct CDR3 sequences, about 42% appearing once. Sequencing input: blood. These receptor sequences come from a man between 60 and 75 years old in good health.

The chain carries TRBV5-1 and TRBJ1-2; 7 bases fit TRBD1. This CDR3 has 14 residues. V shed 5 bases and J 4 bases; nucleotides not matched to a gene: 8. Germline-derived CDR1 and CDR2 are SGHRS and YFSETQ. The CDR3 is CASREGGAGYGYTF. Here the CDR3 DNA reads TGCGCCAGCAGAGAAGGGGGCGCGGGCTATGGCTACACCTTC.

This clonotype was seen more than once but under ten times. The rearrangement links TRBV4-3 to TRBJ2-4; D not certain. V lost 5 bases, J lost 3 bases, and 8 bases lay in between. Per germline, CDR1 LGHNA and CDR2 YSLEER. This CDR3 has 13 residues. The CDR3 DNA sequence: TGCGCCAGCAGCGCCCGACTCAAAAACATTCAGTACTTC. Translation: CASSARLKNIQYF.

V is TRBV6-5 and J is TRBJ2-2; tentatively, D is TRBD1 or TRBD2 (6 bases each). Trimming took off 6 bases at V and 5 bases at J, with 19 bases between the two ends. The CDR3 has 16 amino acids. Germline CDR1 MNHEY, CDR2 SVGAGI. CDR3 sequence (DNA): TGTGCCAGCAGCCAAAGGGGGGCAGGGTGGACCGGGGAGCTGTTTTTT. This encodes CASSQRGAGWTGELFF.

This clonotype came up once. The V gene is TRBV6-2 or TRBV6-3, the J gene TRBJ2-7; D not resolved. The CDR3 extends over 16 amino acids. V dropped 0 bases and J dropped 6 bases, with 18 bases sitting between them. Germline V gene data show CDR1 as MNHEY and CDR2 as SVGEGT. Here the CDR3 reads CASSYSETEAPCEQYF. CDR3 DNA sequence: TGTGCCAGCAGTTACTCGGAAACAGAGGCGCCTTGCGAGCAGTACTTC.

This chain uses TRBV29-1 with TRBJ1-2; TRBD1 might be the D (6 bases). The CDR3 is made up of 15 amino acids. Per germline, CDR1 SQVTM and CDR2 ANQGSEA. V lost 4 bases to trimming and J lost 1 base, with 16 bases between them. CDR3 coding DNA: TGCAGCGTTGGGGGGGGGCAGCATAATAACTATGGCTACACCTTC. This encodes CSVGGGQHNNYGYTF.

The chain joins TRBV6-6 to TRBJ1-1; D is undetermined. CDR3 length: 17 amino acids. Germline V gives CDR1 MNHNY, CDR2 SVGAGI (reference sequence). Trimming cost V 2 bases and J 0 bases, with 16 bases left between them. In DNA form, the CDR3 reads TGTGCCAGCAGTTACCGGGGATGGCAGACTCTGAACACTGAAGCTTTCTTT. This codes for CASSYRGWQTLNTEAFF.

Only one count was recorded for this clonotype. As the CDR3 is not closed by the conserved phenylalanine or tryptophan, this likely results from a read error. The chain recombines TRBV6-1 with TRBJ2-7; 10 bases map to TRBD1. This CDR3 has 14 amino acids. V gave up 6 bases and J gave up 2 bases; unmatched junction bases: 4. CDR1 is MNHNS, CDR2 SASEGT, per germline. The chain's CDR3 is CASSPDRGPYEQYS. The DNA of the CDR3 is TGTGCCAGCAGCCCAGACAGGGGGCCCTACGAGCAGTACTCC.

V usage is TRBV19 and J usage is TRBJ2-6; TRBD1 aligns across 7 bases. Trimming cost V 4 bases and J 2 bases; bases outside gene matches: 14. This CDR3 has 19 residues. Per the germline V gene, CDR1 is LNHDA and CDR2 is SQIVND (reference sequence). The CDR3 loop is CASSTPPGGWRPGANVLTF. DNA of the CDR3: TGTGCCAGTAGTACCCCTCCAGGGGGATGGCGGCCTGGGGCCAACGTCCTGACTTTC.

The chain uses TRBV5-1 and TRBJ2-3; perhaps TRBD1 as D (5 bases). Trimming removed 0 bases from V and 2 bases from J, with 13 bases in between. Germline V gives CDR1 SGHRS, CDR2 YFSETQ. The CDR3 is made up of 16 amino acids. The CDR3 sequence is CASSLGATAITDTQYF. CDR3 nucleotide sequence: TGCGCCAGCAGCTTGGGAGCGACAGCCATCACAGATACGCAGTATTTT. Full variable domain (outside the CDR3, taken from reference TRBV5-1 and TRBJ2-3): KAGVTQTPRYLIKTRGQQVTLSCSPISGHRSVSWYQQTPGQGLQFLFEYFSETQRNKGNFPGRFSGRQFSNSRSEMNVSTLELGDSALYLCASSLGATAITDTQYFGPGTRLTVL.

The chain recombines TRBV5-4 with TRBJ2-4, with TRBD2 matching 8 bases. The J call may be incorrect, as the DNA end agrees better with TRBJ2-5. The CDR3 is 17 amino acids. Germline loops: CDR1 SGHNT, CDR2 YYREEE (reference sequence). The CDR3 is CASRPGGALFTQETQYF. The CDR3 bases are TGTGCCAGTCGTCCCGGGGGGGCCTTGTTTACTCAGGAGACCCAGTACTTC.

CDR3: CASTTTVRTDTQYF. The CDR3 nucleotides read TGTGCCAGCACCACCACAGTTAGAACAGATACGCAGTATTTT. This chain uses TRBV12-3 or TRBV12-4 with TRBJ2-3, with D uncertain. The CDR3 length is 14 residues. V dropped 7 bases and J dropped 3 bases, with 14 bases sitting between them.

The rearrangement links TRBV11-2 to TRBJ2-7, with 7 positions matching TRBD1. Germline loops: CDR1 SGHAT, CDR2 FQNNGV. The CDR3 is made up of 15 amino acids. V trimming: 5 bases; J trimming: 2 bases; junction bases outside the gene matches: 9. CDR3 loop: CASSPIWQGAYEQYF. DNA for the CDR3: TGTGCCAGCAGCCCCATTTGGCAGGGGGCCTACGAGCAGTACTTC.

Only a few counts were recorded for this clonotype. The chain uses TRBV7-9 and TRBJ2-7; 7 bases are a match to TRBD1. Trimming at V came to 5 bases and at J to 0 bases, leaving 7 bases not matched to a gene. The CDR3 spans 15 residues. Looked up from germline, CDR1 is SEHNR and CDR2 is FQNEAQ (reference sequence). CDR3 bases: TGTGCCAGCAGCCCCAGGGACAGTCACTCCTACGAGCAGTACTTC. Encoded protein: CASSPRDSHSYEQYF.

This clonotype was counted only a few times. V gene TRBV12-3 or TRBV12-4 combines with J gene TRBJ2-7; D is ambiguous. This CDR3 is 13 amino acids long. Trimming left V 6 bases short and J 1 base short, with 10 bases between. Here the CDR3 DNA reads TGTGCCAGCAGACCCAGCAGTTCCTACGAGCAGTACTTC. Translating it yields CASRPSSSYEQYF.

This chain connects TRBV6-6 to TRBJ1-4, with TRBD1 as a possible D gene (5 bases). Per the germline V gene, CDR1 is MNHNY and CDR2 is SVGAGI (reference sequence). Trimming shortened V by 6 bases and J by 7 bases, and 12 bases separated the two germline ends. The CDR3 sequence is 13 residues long. The CDR3 coding sequence is TGTGCCAGCAGCACCAGGGTGACTGAAAAACTGTTTTTT. This sequence encodes CASSTRVTEKLFF.

The chain joins TRBV14 to TRBJ2-3; 12 nucleotides agree with TRBD1. The CDR3 is 17 residues long. From germline, CDR1 is SGHDN and CDR2 FVKESK. With V trimmed by 2 bases and J by 7 bases, 10 bases remained unmatched. The CDR3 sequence: CASSQKPGQGALNTQYF. In DNA, the CDR3 is TGTGCCAGCAGCCAAAAACCGGGACAGGGGGCGTTAAATACGCAGTATTTT.

The V call is TRBV6-6, the J call TRBJ1-5; D is possibly TRBD1 (5 bases). This CDR3 contains 16 residues. CDR1 and CDR2 from the germline V gene are MNHNY and SVGAGI (reference sequence). Between the trimmed V and J ends, which lost 5 bases and 0 bases, there was a span of 14 bases. Here the CDR3 DNA reads TGTGCCAGCAGTGCGACGACGGGGGATAGCAATCAGCCCCAGCATTTT. Translated: CASSATTGDSNQPQHF.

This chain joins TRBV27 and TRBJ2-6, with D maybe TRBD1 (7 bases). The CDR3 runs to 18 residues. Per germline, CDR1 MNHEY and CDR2 SMNVEV (reference sequence). V lost 5 bases and J 0 bases, leaving 17 bases between the germline ends. CDR3 coding DNA: TGTGCCAGCAGTACCCAGGGGGGTACCTACTCTGGGGCCAACGTCCTGACTTTC. Its protein product is CASSTQGGTYSGANVLTF.

A few counts support this clonotype. This chain uses TRBV20-1 with TRBJ2-1; 7 bases are shared with TRBD1. Germline V gene data show CDR1 as DFQATT and CDR2 as SNEGSKA (reference sequence). The V and J ends lost 6 bases and 8 bases, in that order; junction bases with no gene match: 4. CDR3 length equals 11 residues. The CDR3 nucleotides read TGCAGTGCATACGACAGGGATGAGCAGTTCTTC. Its translation: CSAYDRDEQFF.

This clonotype was seen only a few times. The gene calls are TRBV2 and TRBJ2-7; unclear D gene. V lost 7 bases and J lost 6, with 13 bases in between. This CDR3 contains 12 residues. Per germline, CDR1 SNHLY and CDR2 FYNNEI. The CDR3 DNA reads as TGTGCCAGCAATCCCGAAGGGCCCGAGCAGTACTTC. Its translation: CASNPEGPEQYF.

This rearrangement joins TRBV6-2 or TRBV6-3 to TRBJ2-5; the D gene is possibly TRBD2 (6 bases). In germline, CDR1 is MNHEY, CDR2 SVGEGT. Trimming took off 6 bases at V and 11 bases at J, with 25 bases between the two ends. The CDR3 consists of 15 residues. The CDR3 region has the DNA TGTGCCAGCAGGGACGGGCAGGGCGGACTAACGGAGCAGTACTTC. Protein product: CASRDGQGGLTEQYF.

The genes are TRBV7-9 and TRBJ2-7; 7 nucleotides match TRBD2. The germline gives CDR1 SEHNR, CDR2 FQNEAQ (reference sequence). The CDR3 runs to 15 residues. With 5 bases clipped from V and 2 bases from J, the junction kept 9 bases outside the gene matches. CDR3 bases: TGTGCCAGCAGCCATCGAGCGGGACGGCCCTACGAGCAGTACTTC. It translates to CASSHRAGRPYEQYF.

This clonotype was detected a few times. V gene TRBV6-6 combines with J gene TRBJ2-7, with D possibly matching TRBD2 (6 bases). The CDR3 covers 15 residues. Trimming stripped 2 bases from V and 2 bases from J, with 13 bases between. Germline-derived CDR1 and CDR2 are MNHNY and SVGAGI (reference sequence). The CDR3 sequence: CASSYRRGDTYEQYF. The CDR3 region has the DNA TGTGCCAGCAGTTACCGGAGGGGAGATACCTACGAGCAGTACTTC.

The chain couples TRBV5-6 to TRBJ1-2; D is ambiguous. The CDR3 extends over 14 amino acids. Germline values: CDR1 SGHDT, CDR2 YYEEEE. V lost 6 bases and J 2 bases, leaving 14 bases between the germline ends. The CDR3 region is CASTDKAANYGYTF. Here the CDR3 DNA reads TGTGCCAGCACCGATAAGGCGGCCAACTATGGCTACACCTTC.

This chain joins TRBV12-3 or TRBV12-4 and TRBJ2-7; D is perhaps TRBD1 (5 bases). There are 14 residues in the CDR3. Trimming stripped 4 bases from V and 2 bases from J, with 12 bases between. The DNA of the CDR3 is TGTGCCAGCAGTTCCCTACAGGTTCCCTACGAGCAGTACTTC. Residues: CASSSLQVPYEQYF.

V is TRBV5-6 and J is TRBJ2-5; 7 bases map to TRBD1. The DNA end is more similar to TRBJ2-7, so the J call may be wrong. From germline, CDR1 is SGHDT and CDR2 YYEEEE. CDR3 length: 14 amino acids. CDR3 sequence reads: CASSSVRDRDEQYF. The CDR3 nucleotides are TGTGCCAGCAGCTCGGTCCGAGACAGGGACGAGCAGTACTTC.

This chain links TRBV5-5 with TRBJ2-7; no clear D. CDR3 length: 14 amino acids. Trimming removed 7 bases from V and 2 bases from J, with 16 bases in between. CDR1 and CDR2 (germline): SGHKS, YYEKEE (reference sequence). Here the CDR3 reads CASGQDPGPYEQYF. The CDR3 DNA follows: TGTGCCAGCGGCCAAGACCCGGGTCCCTACGAGCAGTACTTC.

A few counts support this clonotype. CDR3 in amino acids: CATSRPTGEIRSQTYEQYF. The CDR3 DNA reads as TGTGCCACCAGCAGACCGACAGGAGAAATACGCTCTCAAACCTACGAGCAGTACTTC. The chain couples TRBV15 to TRBJ2-7; maybe TRBD1 (6 bases). V lost 2 bases, J lost 2 bases, and 25 bases lay in between. CDR1 LNHNV and CDR2 YYDKDF come from the germline V gene (reference sequence). The CDR3 length is 19 residues.

This clonotype was recorded a few times. The rearrangement joins TRBV27 to TRBJ2-3, with D maybe TRBD1 (6 bases). The germline V gene encodes CDR1 MNHEY and CDR2 SMNVEV (reference sequence). The CDR3 contains 14 residues. V gave up 5 bases and J gave up 0 bases, with 9 bases separating them. CDR3 DNA sequence: TGTGCCAGCAGTACGGGACATAGCACAGATACGCAGTATTTT. Translation gives CASSTGHSTDTQYF.

This chain joins TRBV10-3 and TRBJ2-5; 11 nucleotides align to TRBD1. The CDR3 has 16 amino acids. Germline V gene data show CDR1 as ENHRY and CDR2 as SYGVKD. V gave up 6 bases and J gave up 3 bases; unmatched junction bases: 9. The CDR3 nucleotides read TGTGCCATCAGATCCGGACAGGGGGCGGGGGAAGAGACCCAGTACTTC. Encoded protein: CAIRSGQGAGEETQYF.